This T cell receptor beta chain was sequenced in a study of blood T cells in healthy people across ages. About the research overall: Using template switching, researchers captured about one barcoded beta molecule for each two T cells.

Broader study findings: Not knowing donor CMV status may have confounded expanded clonotype changes. Significant beta diversity loss was already apparent by age approximately 40, declining roughly linearly.

With respect to this clonotype: Its specificity is not known.

With a J-beta primer mix and a sample-barcoded 5' primer, a second PCR ran about 7 to 12 cycles. TCRdb processed the 5' RACE reads anew with MiXCR; each CDR3 protein has one entry. In the table there are about 640,000 distinct CDR3 sequences, roughly 53% of which are singletons. There were at least 5 micrograms of total RNA extracted from every sample. The CDR3 spans 14 residues. Germline V lookup: CDR1 ENHRY, CDR2 SYGVKD. This chain joins TRBV10-3 and TRBJ2-4; weak D call: TRBD1 (5 bases). The J call may be faulty, since TRBJ2-7 better matches the DNA end. Material: blood. The source is a man aged 60-69 years in good health. The CDR3 protein is CAISEPGRSYEQYF. Here the CDR3 DNA reads TGTGCCATCAGTGAACCAGGGCGTTCCTACGAGCAGTACTTC.